This T cell receptor beta chain derives from a study of Graves' ophthalmopathy and Graves' hyperthyroidism. V lost 4 bases to trimming and J lost 2 bases; unmatched junction nucleotides: 4. The CDR3 covers 15 residues. CDR1 LNHDA and CDR2 SQIVND come from the germline V gene (reference sequence). Investigators amplified TCR beta CDR3 regions from RNA transcripts. HTBI-primed first-round RT-PCR preceded second-round multiplex PCR. One entry per CDR3 protein results from TCRdb running MiXCR on the multiplex PCR reads. The profile covers 660,000 or so distinct CDR3 sequences, with about 40% appearing a single time and 3.3% taken by the ten largest. This clonotype was counted many times.

The TCR comes from an adult man with Graves' ophthalmopathy. The chain uses TRBV19 and TRBJ2-5; 10 bases map to TRBD2. Sequences were obtained from peripheral blood. The CDR3 DNA reads as TGTGCCAGTAGTAGTAGGACTAGCGGACAAGAGACCCAGTACTTC. Its translation: CASSSRTSGQETQYF. Using reference TRBV19 and TRBJ2-5 for the parts outside the CDR3, the full variable domain is DGGITQSPKYLFRKEGQNVTLSCEQNLNHDAMYWYRQDPGQGLRLIYYSQIVNDFQKGDIAEGYSVSREKKESFPLTVTSAQKNPTAFYLCASSSRTSGQETQYFGPGTRLLVL.